A selection of T cell receptor beta chains follows, all from one sample in a study of cytomegalovirus exposure and HLA in healthy donors. Sequencing used immunoSEQ multiplex PCR; TCRdb keeps in-frame clones, though not all of them. The table lists around 180,000 clones, over 70% of them singletons. Sequenced sample: PBMCs. The receptors were sampled from a woman younger than 30 in good health and CMV-seropositive. CDR3s leave out the opening cysteine and the closing phenylalanine or tryptophan. The order of the fields is V gene, J gene, CDR3 protein.

V: TRBV11-1
J: TRBJ2-4
CDR3: ASSHSASIAKNIQY

V: TRBV15
J: TRBJ1-5
CDR3: ATSRAGGGNQPQH

V: TRBV7-6
J: TRBJ2-5
CDR3: ASSLGSYGEQY

V: TRBV10-3
J: TRBJ1-5
CDR3: AISETGDDQPQH

V: TRBV5-1
J: TRBJ2-7
CDR3: ASSSWDYYYEQY

V: TRBV11-2
J: TRBJ2-2
CDR3: ASSLRRGRTGELF

V: TRBV18
J: TRBJ1-6
CDR3: ASSNTGGTYNSPLH

V: TRBV29-1
J: TRBJ2-1
CDR3: SAWDRETYNEQF

V: TRBV13
J: TRBJ2-1
CDR3: ASSLGGRGESYNEQF

V: TRBV6-4
J: TRBJ2-1
CDR3: ASSSGGQYNEQF

V: TRBV4-1
J: TRBJ1-3
CDR3: ASSQGGQGNSGNTIY

V: TRBV7-6
J: TRBJ1-1
CDR3: ASRPTPGAEAF

V: TRBV4-3
J: TRBJ1-2
CDR3: ASSQGDYGYT

V: TRBV6-6
J: TRBJ1-3
CDR3: ASSYSWTRGNTIY

V: TRBV11-2
J: TRBJ2-5
CDR3: ASSLGRETQY

V: TRBV6-5
J: TRBJ2-2
CDR3: AIAPGDTGELF

V: TRBV11-2
J: TRBJ1-1
CDR3: ASSLRVAEAF

V: TRBV4-1
J: TRBJ1-1
CDR3: ASSQTTGSTEAF

V: TRBV4-2
J: TRBJ2-2
CDR3: ASSPVWFGGAERVTGELF

V: TRBV28
J: TRBJ2-5
CDR3: ASSLAGGPETQY

V: TRBV21-1
J: TRBJ2-1
CDR3: ASSKGGLAGGQSSYNEQF

V: TRBV5-4
J: TRBJ1-2
CDR3: ASSFRDRGSGYT

V: TRBV5-6
J: TRBJ1-2
CDR3: ASSLGSGYYYGYT

V: TRBV18
J: TRBJ2-5
CDR3: ASSPAGTLEETQY

V: TRBV4-3
J: TRBJ2-1
CDR3: ASSQEQGGSYNEQF

V: TRBV5-5
J: TRBJ1-2
CDR3: ASSLDWQGRWYGYT

V: TRBV5-5
J: TRBJ1-6
CDR3: ASSLELGGVTYNSPLH

V: TRBV9
J: TRBJ1-1
CDR3: ASSPTGGNTEAF

V: TRBV19
J: TRBJ1-1
CDR3: ASSINRGLPEAF

V: TRBV7-9
J: TRBJ2-5
CDR3: ASSLIPGETQY

V: TRBV28
J: TRBJ1-2
CDR3: ASSGDIYGYT

V: TRBV9
J: TRBJ2-5
CDR3: ASSVEGPEETQY

V: TRBV6-5
J: TRBJ1-2
CDR3: ASSYDQRANYGYT

V: TRBV19
J: TRBJ1-5
CDR3: ASSPMTGGEQPQH

V: TRBV28
J: TRBJ2-3
CDR3: ASSSPTSGVYTQY

V: TRBV6-6
J: TRBJ1-5
CDR3: ASRASGTEYQPQH

V: TRBV5-1
J: TRBJ2-3
CDR3: ASSLVSVEAQY

V: TRBV29-1
J: TRBJ1-5
CDR3: SVSQGQGSNQPQH

V: TRBV7-2
J: TRBJ2-2
CDR3: ASSLWLAGDTGELF

V: TRBV29-1
J: TRBJ1-2
CDR3: SGLQGLNYGYT

V: TRBV6-1
J: TRBJ1-2
CDR3: ASSEVGQNYGYT

V: TRBV10-1
J: TRBJ2-3
CDR3: ASSPGQGATGLSTDTQY

V: TRBV30
J: TRBJ1-3
CDR3: AWMVPGRNTIY